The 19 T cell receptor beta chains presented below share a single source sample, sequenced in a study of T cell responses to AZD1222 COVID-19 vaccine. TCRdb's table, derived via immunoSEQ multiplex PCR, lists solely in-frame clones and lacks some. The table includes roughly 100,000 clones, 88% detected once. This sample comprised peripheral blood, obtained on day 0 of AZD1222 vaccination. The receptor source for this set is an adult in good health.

CDR3 sequence: CASSQRGPSRNEQFF. The CDR3 nucleotides read TGCGCCAGCAGCCAACGGGGCCCAAGTCGCAATGAGCAGTTCTTC. The V and J genes are TRBV4-1 and TRBJ2-1; D possibly uses TRBD1 or TRBD2 (5 bases each). The CDR3 runs 15 residues. Germline V gene lookup returns CDR1 MGHRA and CDR2 YSYEKL. Trimming left V 2 bases short and J 6 bases short, with 14 bases between.

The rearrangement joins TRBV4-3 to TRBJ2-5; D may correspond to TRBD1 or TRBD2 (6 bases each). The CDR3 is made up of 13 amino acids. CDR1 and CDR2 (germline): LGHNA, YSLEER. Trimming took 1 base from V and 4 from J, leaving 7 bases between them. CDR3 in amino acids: CASSQGGAETQYF. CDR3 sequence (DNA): TGCGCCAGCAGCCAAGGGGGGGCAGAGACCCAGTACTTC.

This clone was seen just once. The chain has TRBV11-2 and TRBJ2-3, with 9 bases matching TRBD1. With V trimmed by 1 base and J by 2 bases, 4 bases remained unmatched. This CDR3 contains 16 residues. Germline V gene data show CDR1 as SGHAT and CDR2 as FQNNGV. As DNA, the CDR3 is TGTGCCAGCAGCTTAGTACAGGGGGCCCTCACAGATACGCAGTATTTT. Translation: CASSLVQGALTDTQYF. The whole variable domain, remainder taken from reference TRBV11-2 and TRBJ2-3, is EAGVAQSPRYKIIEKRQSVAFWCNPISGHATLYWYQQILGQGPKLLIQFQNNGVVDDSQLPKDRFSAERLKGVDSTLKIQPAKLEDSAVYLCASSLVQGALTDTQYFGPGTRLTVL.

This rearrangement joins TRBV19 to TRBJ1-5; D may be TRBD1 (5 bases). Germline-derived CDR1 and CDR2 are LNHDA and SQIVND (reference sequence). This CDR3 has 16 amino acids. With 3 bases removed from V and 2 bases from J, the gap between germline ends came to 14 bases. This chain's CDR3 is CASSIGSGGGNQPQHF. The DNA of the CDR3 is TGTGCCAGTAGTATTGGCTCCGGGGGAGGCAATCAGCCCCAGCATTTT.

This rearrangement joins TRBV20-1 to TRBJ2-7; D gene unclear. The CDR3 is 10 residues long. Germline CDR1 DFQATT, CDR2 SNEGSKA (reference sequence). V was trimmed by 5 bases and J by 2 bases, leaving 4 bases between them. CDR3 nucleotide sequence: TGCAGTGCTTTTGCCTACGAGCAGTACTTC. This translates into CSAFAYEQYF.

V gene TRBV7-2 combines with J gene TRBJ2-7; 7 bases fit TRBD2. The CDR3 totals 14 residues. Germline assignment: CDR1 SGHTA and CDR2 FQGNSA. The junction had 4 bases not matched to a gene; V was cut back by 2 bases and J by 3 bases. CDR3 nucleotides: TGTGCCAGCAGCTTAAATCCGGGGGGCTACGAGCAGTACTTC. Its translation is CASSLNPGGYEQYF.

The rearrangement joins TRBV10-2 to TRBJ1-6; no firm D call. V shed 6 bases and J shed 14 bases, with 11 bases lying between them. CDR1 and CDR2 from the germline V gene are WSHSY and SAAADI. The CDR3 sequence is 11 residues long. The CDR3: CASSAVGTLHF. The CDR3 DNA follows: TGCGCCAGCAGCGCGGTAGGCACCCTCCACTTT.

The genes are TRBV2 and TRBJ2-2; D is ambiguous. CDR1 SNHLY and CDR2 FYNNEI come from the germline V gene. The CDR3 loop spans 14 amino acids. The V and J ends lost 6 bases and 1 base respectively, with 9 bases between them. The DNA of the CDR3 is TGTGCCAGCAGGAGTGCAGAGAACACCGGGGAGCTGTTTTTT. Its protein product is CASRSAENTGELFF. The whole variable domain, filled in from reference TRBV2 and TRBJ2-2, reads EPEVTQTPSHQVTQMGQEVILRCVPISNHLYFYWYRQILGQKVEFLVSFYNNEISEKSEIFDDQFSVERPDGSNFTLKIRSTKLEDSAMYFCASRSAENTGELFFGEGSRLTVL.

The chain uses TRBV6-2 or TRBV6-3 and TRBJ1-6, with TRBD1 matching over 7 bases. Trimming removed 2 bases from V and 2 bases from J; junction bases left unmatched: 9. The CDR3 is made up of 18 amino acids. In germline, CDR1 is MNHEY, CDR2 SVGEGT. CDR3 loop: CASSYDRDGSTYNSPLHF. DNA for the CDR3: TGTGCCAGCAGTTACGACAGGGACGGGAGCACCTATAATTCACCCCTCCACTTT.

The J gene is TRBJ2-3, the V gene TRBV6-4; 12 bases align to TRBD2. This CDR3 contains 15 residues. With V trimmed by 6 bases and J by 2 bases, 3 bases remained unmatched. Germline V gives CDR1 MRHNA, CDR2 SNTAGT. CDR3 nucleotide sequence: TGTGCCAGCAGCGGACTAGCGGGACCCACAGATACGCAGTATTTT. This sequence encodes CASSGLAGPTDTQYF.

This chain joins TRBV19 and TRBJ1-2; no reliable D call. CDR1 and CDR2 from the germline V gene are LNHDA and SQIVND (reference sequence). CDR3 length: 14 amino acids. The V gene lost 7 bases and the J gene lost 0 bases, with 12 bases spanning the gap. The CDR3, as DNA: TGTGCCAGTAAACCTAGCCAGGCTAACTATGGCTACACCTTC. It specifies CASKPSQANYGYTF.

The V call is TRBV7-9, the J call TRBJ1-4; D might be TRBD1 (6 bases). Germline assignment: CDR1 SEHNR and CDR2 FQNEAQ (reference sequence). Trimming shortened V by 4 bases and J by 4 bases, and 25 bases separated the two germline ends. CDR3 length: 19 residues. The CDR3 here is CASSSRDGLTGPLNEKLFF. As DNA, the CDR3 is TGTGCCAGCAGCTCCCGTGATGGTCTAACAGGGCCCCTTAATGAAAAACTGTTTTTT.

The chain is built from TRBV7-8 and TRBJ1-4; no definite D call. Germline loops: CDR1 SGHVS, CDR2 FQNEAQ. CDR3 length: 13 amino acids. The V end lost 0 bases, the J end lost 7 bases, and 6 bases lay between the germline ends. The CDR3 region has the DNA TGTGCCAGCAGCTTAGCGGGAGGTGAAAAACTGTTTTTT. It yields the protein CASSLAGGEKLFF.

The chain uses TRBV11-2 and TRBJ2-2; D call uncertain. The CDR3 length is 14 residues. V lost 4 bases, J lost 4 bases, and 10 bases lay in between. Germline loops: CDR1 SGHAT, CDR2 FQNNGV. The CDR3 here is CASSSQGATGELFF. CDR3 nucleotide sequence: TGTGCCAGCAGCTCACAAGGAGCCACCGGGGAGCTGTTTTTT. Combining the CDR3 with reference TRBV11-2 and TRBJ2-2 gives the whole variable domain EAGVAQSPRYKIIEKRQSVAFWCNPISGHATLYWYQQILGQGPKLLIQFQNNGVVDDSQLPKDRFSAERLKGVDSTLKIQPAKLEDSAVYLCASSSQGATGELFFGEGSRLTVL.

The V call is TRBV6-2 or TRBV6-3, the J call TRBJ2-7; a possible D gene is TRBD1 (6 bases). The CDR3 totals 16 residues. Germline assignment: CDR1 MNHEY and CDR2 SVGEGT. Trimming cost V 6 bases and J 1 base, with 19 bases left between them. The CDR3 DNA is TGTGCCAGCAGCCTTAGACAGGCAGCCGTTTCCTACGAGCAGTACTTC. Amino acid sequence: CASSLRQAAVSYEQYF.

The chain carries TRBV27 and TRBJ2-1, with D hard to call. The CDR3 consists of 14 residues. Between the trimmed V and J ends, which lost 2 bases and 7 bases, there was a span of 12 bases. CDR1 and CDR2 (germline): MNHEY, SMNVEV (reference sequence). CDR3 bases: TGTGCCAGCAGTTTAGGGCTTGGGTATAATGAGCAGTTCTTC. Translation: CASSLGLGYNEQFF.

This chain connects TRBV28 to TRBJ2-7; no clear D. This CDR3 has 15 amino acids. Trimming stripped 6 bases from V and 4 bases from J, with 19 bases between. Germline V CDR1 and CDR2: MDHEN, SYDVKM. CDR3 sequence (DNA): TGTGCCAGCAGCCCTTGGATACAGTCGAGGTACGAGCAGTACTTC. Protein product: CASSPWIQSRYEQYF.

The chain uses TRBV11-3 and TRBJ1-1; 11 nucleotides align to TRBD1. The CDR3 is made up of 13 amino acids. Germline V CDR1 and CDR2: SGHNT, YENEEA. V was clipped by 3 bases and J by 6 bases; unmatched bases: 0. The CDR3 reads CASSLGQGAEAFF. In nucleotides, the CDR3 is TGTGCCAGCAGCTTGGGACAGGGGGCTGAAGCTTTCTTT.

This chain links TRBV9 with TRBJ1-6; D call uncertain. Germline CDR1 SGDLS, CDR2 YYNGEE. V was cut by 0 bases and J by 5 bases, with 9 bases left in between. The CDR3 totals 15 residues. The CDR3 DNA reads TGTGCCAGCAGCGTAGCAGGCGCGCATAATTCACCCCTCCACTTT. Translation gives CASSVAGAHNSPLHF.